This T cell receptor (beta chain) was captured in a study of blood T cell repertoires in COVID-19. Overall study: Collection of acute and convalescent COVID-19 samples took place in the United States, Italy and Spain. PBMCs, B-cell-depleted T cells, or T cells provided the cDNA or gDNA that made up the material.

The CDR3 spans 16 residues. Trimming removed 5 bases from V and 0 bases from J, with 14 bases in between. CDR1 MNHEY and CDR2 SMNVEV come from the germline V gene (reference sequence). Authors' analysis steps: Reference gene primer amplification in the assay estimated nucleated cell counts. Assay used: immunoSEQ multiplex PCR; TCRdb lists only in-frame clones, some missing. V, J and clone size are taken as reported in that table, and D and trimming were inferred from the DNA itself. The table has roughly 670,000 clones, 90% seen once. The chain links TRBV27 to TRBJ1-3, with D maybe TRBD1 (6 bases). What was sequenced was peripheral blood. The sequence was collected from a woman between 18 and 29 years old with acute or convalescent COVID-19. The CDR3 DNA follows: TGTGCCAGCAGTCCCTCAGGGGTTTACTCTGGAAACACCATATATTTT. Residues: CASSPSGVYSGNTIYF.